The 21 T cell receptor beta chains presented below share a single source sample, sequenced in a study of shared clonotypes between healthy human individuals. TCRdb keeps only in-frame clones here, not all; method: immunoSEQ multiplex PCR. Of approximately 330,000 clones listed, less than 85% are singletons. The sequenced sample consisted of memory CD4+ T cells sorted from blood. Subset described: CD45RA-negative fraction. The receptors were sampled from a man aged 30-40 years in good health.

This clone was counted a few times. This rearrangement joins TRBV9 to TRBJ2-3; a weak D match, TRBD1 (6 bases). Germline V gives CDR1 SGDLS, CDR2 YYNGEE. V was cut by 3 bases and J by 2 bases, with 13 bases left in between. CDR3 size: 15 residues. The CDR3 DNA reads TGTGCCAGCAGCGCAAGGACAGCGGTCACAGATACGCAGTATTTT. Translating gives CASSARTAVTDTQYF.

Points on this clone: Additional DNA sequences in this sample encode the identical CDR3. The V and J genes are TRBV6-1 and TRBJ2-5; TRBD2 aligns across 7 bases. With 3 bases clipped from V and 5 bases from J, the junction kept 6 bases outside the gene matches. CDR3 length: 14 residues. Germline V gene lookup returns CDR1 MNHNS and CDR2 SASEGT. The CDR3 region is CASSDVGGGETQYF. The CDR3 DNA follows: TGTGCCAGCAGTGACGTCGGGGGAGGGGAGACCCAGTACTTC.

The genes are TRBV11-3 and TRBJ2-1; TRBD2 matches 8 bases. CDR3 length: 16 amino acids. V was pared by 5 bases and J by 10 bases, with 16 bases of the junction left unmatched. The germline V gene has CDR1 SGHNT and CDR2 YENEEA. The CDR3 DNA reads TGTGCCAGCAGCCCCCGGGCTGGCGGGAGGTTAAACGAGCAGTTCTTC. This gives the protein CASSPRAGGRLNEQFF.

The rearrangement uses TRBV10-3 and TRBJ2-3, with 7 bases lining up with TRBD1. Germline CDR1 ENHRY, CDR2 SYGVKD. The junction had 7 bases not matched to a gene; V was cut back by 9 bases and J by 1 base. CDR3 length: 14 amino acids. The CDR3 protein is CAMRQGKGTDTQYF. In nucleotides, the CDR3 is TGTGCCATGCGACAGGGTAAAGGCACAGATACGCAGTATTTT.

This rearrangement joins TRBV29-1 to TRBJ2-5; D is unclear. The V gene lost 5 bases and the J gene lost 5 bases, with 9 bases spanning the gap. CDR3 length equals 11 residues. CDR1 and CDR2 (germline): SQVTM, ANQGSEA. CDR3 amino acids: CSVSLSETQYF. CDR3 DNA: TGCAGCGTTTCATTAAGTGAGACCCAGTACTTC.

In nucleotides, the CDR3 is TGCGCCAGCAGTCACAGCGATAGGCCCCAGCATTTT. This encodes CASSHSDRPQHF. The chain carries TRBV10-2 and TRBJ1-5; no reliable D call. CDR1 is WSHSY, CDR2 SAAADI, per germline. V lost 5 bases and J 9 bases, leaving 11 bases between the germline ends. The CDR3 totals 12 residues.

Worth noting for this clone: This same CDR3 is encoded by further DNA sequences in the sample. The chain combines TRBV27 with TRBJ2-5; 7 bases map to TRBD1. Unmatched junction bases numbered 2, after V lost 5 bases and J lost 2 bases. CDR1 is MNHEY and CDR2 is SMNVEV in the germline V gene (reference sequence). This CDR3 is 13 amino acids long. The CDR3 nucleotides read TGTGCCAGCAGTCAGGGGGATCAAGAGACCCAGTACTTC. This sequence encodes CASSQGDQETQYF.

V is TRBV29-1 and J is TRBJ2-7, with 8 bases matching TRBD1. CDR1 is SQVTM and CDR2 is ANQGSEA in the germline V gene. V dropped 4 bases and J dropped 10; count of bases not matched to a gene: 9. The CDR3 length is 12 residues. The CDR3 sequence is CSVAGTGQFQYF. The CDR3 DNA reads TGCAGCGTTGCCGGGACAGGCCAGTTTCAGTACTTC.

This clone occurred once. The chain couples TRBV10-2 to TRBJ1-3, with TRBD1 identical over 12 bases. The CDR3 consists of 17 residues. Germline V lookup: CDR1 WSHSY, CDR2 SAAADI. The ends lost 8 bases at V and 2 bases at J; junction bases unmatched: 10. CDR3 protein: CASGRGTGGATGNTIYF. CDR3 DNA sequence: TGCGCCAGCGGGCGCGGGACAGGGGGCGCGACTGGAAACACCATATATTTT.

This clone was counted only a few times. The chain joins TRBV2 to TRBJ1-1; the D is unclear. Between the trimmed V and J ends, which lost 4 bases and 0 bases, there was a span of 9 bases. From germline, CDR1 is SNHLY and CDR2 FYNNEI. The CDR3 runs 14 residues. The CDR3, as DNA: TGTGCCAGCAGTGGCCAGACCCTGAACACTGAAGCTTTCTTT. Its translation is CASSGQTLNTEAFF.

This chain connects TRBV7-9 to TRBJ2-2; possible D gene TRBD1, 6 bases. This CDR3 is 17 amino acids long. CDR1 and CDR2 from the germline V gene are SEHNR and FQNEAQ (reference sequence). Trimming removed 0 bases from V and 6 bases from J, with 17 bases in between. The CDR3 nucleotides read TGTGCCAGCAGCTTAGCCCTACAGGGTACTTCATCCGGGGAGCTGTTTTTT. Amino acid sequence: CASSLALQGTSSGELFF.

DNA of the CDR3: TGTGCCAGCAGCCTGACAGGGAGGCCAGATACGCAGTATTTT. It codes for CASSLTGRPDTQYF. The J gene is TRBJ2-3, the V gene TRBV6-1, with D maybe TRBD1 (7 bases). CDR1 and CDR2 from the germline V gene are MNHNS and SASEGT. V was shortened by 6 bases and J by 4 bases, with 14 bases between the two germline ends. The CDR3 is 14 residues long.

This clone was detected a few times. The chain has TRBV28 and TRBJ1-1; D is uncertain. CDR3 length equals 15 residues. V was pared by 2 bases and J by 5 bases, with 15 bases between. Per the germline V gene, CDR1 is MDHEN and CDR2 is SYDVKM. The CDR3 region is CASSLAGRVGTEAFF. CDR3 DNA sequence: TGTGCCAGCAGTTTAGCTGGGCGGGTTGGAACTGAAGCTTTCTTT.

The sample holds a few counts of this clone. In nucleotides, the CDR3 is TGTGCCAGCAGCAAAGCGTCGGGGACAGGGGACGATCCTAGCAATCAGCCCCAGCATTTT. Its translation is CASSKASGTGDDPSNQPQHF. The gene calls are TRBV21-1 and TRBJ1-5; TRBD1, as called in the table, went unchecked against the DNA. TRBV21-1 is annotated as a pseudogene. This CDR3 is 20 amino acids long.

The chain recombines TRBV5-4 with TRBJ1-2, with D hard to call. Germline V CDR1 and CDR2: SGHNT, YYREEE (reference sequence). CDR3 length: 13 amino acids. V lost 1 base and J 8 bases, leaving 12 bases between the germline ends. The CDR3, as DNA: TGTGCCAGCAGCTTGATCGGGATCAGCGGCTACACCTTC. Protein: CASSLIGISGYTF. Full variable domain (rest looked up from reference TRBV5-4 and TRBJ1-2): ETGVTQSPTHLIKTRGQQVTLRCSSQSGHNTVSWYQQALGQGPQFIFQYYREEENGRGNFPPRFSGLQFPNYSSELNVNALELDDSALYLCASSLIGISGYTFGSGTRLTVV.

The gene calls are TRBV5-6 and TRBJ2-7, with D hard to call. V dropped 1 base and J dropped 4 bases, with 15 bases sitting between them. The CDR3 loop spans 15 amino acids. Germline V gives CDR1 SGHDT, CDR2 YYEEEE. The CDR3: CASSLYGDSVYEQYF. The CDR3 coding sequence is TGTGCCAGCAGCTTGTATGGCGATTCGGTTTACGAGCAGTACTTC. The full variable domain, in which reference TRBV5-6 and TRBJ2-7 provide the parts outside the CDR3, is DAGVTQSPTHLIKTRGQQVTLRCSPKSGHDTVSWYQQALGQGPQFIFQYYEEEERQRGNFPDRFSGHQFPNYSSELNVNALLLGDSALYLCASSLYGDSVYEQYFGPGTRLTVT.

This chain links TRBV2 with TRBJ2-1; TRBD2 agrees at 7 bases. The V gene's germline CDR1 is SNHLY and CDR2 FYNNEI. The V gene end was trimmed by 5 bases and the J gene end by 8 bases; junction bases not matched to a gene: 12. CDR3 length: 15 residues. DNA for the CDR3: TGTGCCAGCAGTTGGAGGACTAGGTTAGAGGATGAGCAGTTCTTC. Protein sequence: CASSWRTRLEDEQFF.

Only one count was recorded for this clone. V usage is TRBV5-1 and J usage is TRBJ2-1; 8 bases agree with TRBD2. Trimming removed 0 bases from V and 5 bases from J; junction bases left unmatched: 4. Looked up from germline, CDR1 is SGHRS and CDR2 is YFSETQ. CDR3 length equals 15 residues. CDR3 amino acids: CASSLVISGNNEQFF. The CDR3 bases are TGCGCCAGCAGCTTGGTTATTAGCGGGAACAATGAGCAGTTCTTC.

This sequence joins TRBV7-3 and TRBJ2-5; no firm D call. The V end lost 2 bases, the J end lost 4 bases, and 17 bases lay between the germline ends. The CDR3 contains 16 residues. Germline loops: CDR1 SGHTA, CDR2 FQGTGA. CDR3 in amino acids: CASSLGRLTLGETQYF. The CDR3 DNA reads TGTGCCAGCAGCTTAGGCAGGCTCACTCTAGGAGAGACCCAGTACTTC.

A word on this clone: Additional DNA sequences in this sample encode the identical CDR3. The chain recombines TRBV29-1 with TRBJ1-2; D ambiguous. Germline assignment: CDR1 SQVTM and CDR2 ANQGSEA. The CDR3 extends over 14 amino acids. Trimming removed 0 bases at V and 4 bases at J, with 12 bases between. CDR3 sequence reads: CSVEEDEGIYGYTF. CDR3 coding DNA: TGCAGCGTTGAAGAGGATGAAGGGATCTATGGCTACACCTTC.

The chain recombines TRBV9 with TRBJ2-4, with D possibly being TRBD1 (5 bases). This CDR3 is 14 amino acids long. Trimming left V 0 bases short and J 5 bases short, with 9 bases between. Looked up from germline, CDR1 is SGDLS and CDR2 is YYNGEE. CDR3 in DNA: TGTGCCAGCAGCGTAGAGCAGGGTGAAAACATTCAGTACTTC. Translating gives CASSVEQGENIQYF.